The 12 T cell receptor beta chains reported below all come from one sample, sequenced in a study of control samples from healthy donors and cancer patients. Profiled with immunoSEQ multiplex PCR; TCRdb holds only in-frame clones, not every one. Found here are roughly 370,000 clones, approximately 90% of them singletons; the top ten hold around 6.8%. Sequencing was performed on PBMCs. These receptors all come from a man in his forties or fifties with head and neck cancer.

The chain links TRBV11-2 to TRBJ2-7; 7 positions agree with TRBD2. The CDR3 runs 17 residues. From germline, CDR1 is SGHAT and CDR2 FQNNGV. V shed 0 bases, J shed 2 bases, and the junction held 10 bases outside the gene matches. CDR3 in amino acids: CASSLDRAAGRPYEQYF. The CDR3, as DNA: TGTGCCAGCAGCTTAGACAGGGCGGCCGGGAGGCCCTACGAGCAGTACTTC.

Worth noting for this clone: At one end the junction does not follow the germline gene, possibly because of a read error. The genes are TRBV7-7 and TRBJ2-3; the match to TRBD2 covers 8 bases. The CDR3 loop spans 16 amino acids. Germline V gene lookup returns CDR1 SSHAT and CDR2 FNYEAQ (reference sequence). CDR3 region: CASSLGVSGNADTQYF. As DNA, the CDR3 is TGTGCTAGCAGCTTAGGGGTTAGCGGGAATGCAGATACGCAGTATTTT.

V usage is TRBV25-1 and J usage is TRBJ2-2, with 7 bases matching TRBD1. Germline CDR1 and CDR2: MGHDK and SYGVNS. Trimming at V came to 5 bases and at J to 0 bases, leaving 3 bases not matched to a gene. The CDR3 totals 15 residues. CDR3 loop: CASSPDRANTGELFF. The CDR3, as DNA: TGTGCCAGCAGTCCCGACAGGGCGAACACCGGGGAGCTGTTTTTT.

The sample holds one count of this clone. The chain has TRBV19 and TRBJ1-4; weak D call: TRBD1 (5 bases). The CDR3 is 16 residues long. Trimming took off 8 bases at V and 1 base at J, with 17 bases between the two ends. Per the germline V gene, CDR1 is LNHDA and CDR2 is SQIVND (reference sequence). CDR3 region: CASLGQGLGTNEKLFF. In nucleotides, the CDR3 is TGTGCCAGTCTAGGCCAGGGCCTTGGAACTAATGAAAAACTGTTTTTT.

J is TRBJ1-1 and V is TRBV28, with TRBD1 identical over 8 bases. This CDR3 is 16 amino acids long. Germline V gene sequence: CDR1 MDHEN, CDR2 SYDVKM. The V gene end was trimmed by 7 bases and the J gene end by 5 bases; junction bases not matched to a gene: 15. CDR3 DNA sequence: TGTGCCAGCAATGTCCCGGGACAGGTCCGGGGGACTGAAGCTTTCTTT. Translated, it gives CASNVPGQVRGTEAFF.

This rearrangement joins TRBV28 to TRBJ1-1, with 7 nucleotides matching TRBD1. Germline CDR1 and CDR2: MDHEN and SYDVKM. The CDR3 has 14 amino acids. Trimming removed 6 bases from V and 5 bases from J; junction bases left unmatched: 9. The CDR3 nucleotides read TGTGCCAGCAGCCTAGGGGGCGCTGGGACTGAAGCTTTCTTT. Translation gives CASSLGGAGTEAFF.

The chain links TRBV10-3 to TRBJ2-7, with D possibly matching TRBD2 (7 bases). CDR1 is ENHRY and CDR2 is SYGVKD in the germline V gene. The V end was cut by 1 base, the J end by 5 bases, with 15 bases between. The CDR3 totals 15 residues. Written as DNA, the CDR3 is TGTGCCATCAGTGAGTGGGGGGAGGGGGTACACGAGCAGTACTTC. Amino acids: CAISEWGEGVHEQYF.

CDR3 sequence: CATSRDRTGARGYTF. CDR3 sequence (DNA): TGTGCCACCAGCAGAGATCGGACGGGGGCGAGGGGCTACACCTTC. V is TRBV15 and J is TRBJ1-2; perhaps TRBD1 as D (6 bases). This CDR3 is 15 amino acids long. CDR1 and CDR2 from the germline V gene are LNHNV and YYDKDF (reference sequence). V lost 0 bases and J lost 8, with 16 bases in between.

The chain joins TRBV30 to TRBJ2-5, with 9 bases matching TRBD2. Germline CDR1 GTSNPN, CDR2 SVGIG (reference sequence). The CDR3 sequence is 14 residues long. V dropped 4 bases and J dropped 2; count of bases not matched to a gene: 5. The CDR3: CAWNRGRGQETQYF. CDR3 sequence (DNA): TGTGCCTGGAATCGCGGGAGGGGACAAGAGACCCAGTACTTC.

The chain is built from TRBV12-3 or TRBV12-4 and TRBJ2-7; D remains unclear. The CDR3 contains 12 residues. Deletions cut 8 bases from V and 0 bases from J, with 8 bases between. This CDR3 reads CASVGDSYEQYF. CDR3 in DNA: TGTGCCAGCGTTGGGGACTCCTACGAGCAGTACTTC.

The genes are TRBV30 and TRBJ1-3; no clear D gene. Germline lookup yields CDR1 GTSNPN and CDR2 SVGIG (reference sequence). The CDR3 extends over 17 amino acids. V dropped 0 bases and J dropped 0 bases, with 15 bases sitting between them. This CDR3 reads CAWSVWRASSSGNTIYF. The DNA for the CDR3 is TGTGCCTGGAGTGTTTGGAGGGCATCCTCCTCTGGAAACACCATATATTTT.

The CDR3, as DNA: TGTGCCAGCAGTTTGGGGGGCTTGGGTCAGCCCCAGCATTTT. It specifies CASSLGGLGQPQHF. The V gene is TRBV28, the J gene TRBJ1-5; maybe TRBD1 (6 bases). The CDR3 is made up of 14 amino acids. Looked up from germline, CDR1 is MDHEN and CDR2 is SYDVKM. With 3 bases removed from V and 6 bases from J, the gap between germline ends came to 12 bases.